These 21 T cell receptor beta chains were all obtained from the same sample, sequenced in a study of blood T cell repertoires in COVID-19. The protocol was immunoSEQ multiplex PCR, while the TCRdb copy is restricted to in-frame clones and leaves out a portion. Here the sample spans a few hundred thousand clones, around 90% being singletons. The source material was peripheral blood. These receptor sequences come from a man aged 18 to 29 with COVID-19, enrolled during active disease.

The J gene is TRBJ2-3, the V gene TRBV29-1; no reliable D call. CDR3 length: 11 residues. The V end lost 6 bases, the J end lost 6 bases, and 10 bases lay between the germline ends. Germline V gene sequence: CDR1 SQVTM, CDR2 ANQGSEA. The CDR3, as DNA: TGCAGCGTCGAGCCGGTCGATACGCAGTATTTT. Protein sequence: CSVEPVDTQYF.

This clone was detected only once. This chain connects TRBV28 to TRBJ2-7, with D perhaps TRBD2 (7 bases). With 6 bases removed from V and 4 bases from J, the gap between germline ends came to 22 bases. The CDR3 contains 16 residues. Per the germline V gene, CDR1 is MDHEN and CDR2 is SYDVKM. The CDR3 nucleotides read TGTGCCAGCAGGGGAGGAGGGGGGGCGAGAGGGTACGAGCAGTACTTC. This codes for CASRGGGGARGYEQYF.

The CDR3 is CASSLWRTSGNEQFF. In DNA form, the CDR3 reads TGTGCCAGCAGCTTATGGCGGACTAGCGGCAATGAGCAGTTCTTC. The chain uses TRBV7-2 and TRBJ2-1; 10 bases align to TRBD2. Per the germline V gene, CDR1 is SGHTA and CDR2 is FQGNSA. The CDR3 is made up of 15 amino acids. V was clipped by 2 bases and J by 6 bases; unmatched bases: 4.

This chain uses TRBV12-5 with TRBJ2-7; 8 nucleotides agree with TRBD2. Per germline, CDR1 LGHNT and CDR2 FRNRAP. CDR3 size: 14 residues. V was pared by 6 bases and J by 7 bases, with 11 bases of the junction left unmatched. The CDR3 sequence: CASGGPGLVVEQYF. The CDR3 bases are TGTGCTAGTGGGGGACCGGGACTAGTAGTAGAGCAGTACTTC.

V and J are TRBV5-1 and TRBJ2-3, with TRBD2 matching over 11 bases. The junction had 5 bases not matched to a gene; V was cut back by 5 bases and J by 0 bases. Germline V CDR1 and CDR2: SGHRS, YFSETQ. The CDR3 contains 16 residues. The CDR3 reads CASRSTSGTSTDTQYF. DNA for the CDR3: TGCGCCAGCAGATCGACTAGCGGGACTAGCACAGATACGCAGTATTTT.

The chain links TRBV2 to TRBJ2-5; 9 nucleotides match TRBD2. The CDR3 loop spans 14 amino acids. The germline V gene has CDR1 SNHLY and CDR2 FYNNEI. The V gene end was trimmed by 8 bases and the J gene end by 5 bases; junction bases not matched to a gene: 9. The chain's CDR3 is CASHIAGVGETQYF. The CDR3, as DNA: TGTGCCAGCCATATAGCGGGAGTGGGGGAGACCCAGTACTTC. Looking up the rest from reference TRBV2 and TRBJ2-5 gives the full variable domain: EPEVTQTPSHQVTQMGQEVILRCVPISNHLYFYWYRQILGQKVEFLVSFYNNEISEKSEIFDDQFSVERPDGSNFTLKIRSTKLEDSAMYFCASHIAGVGETQYFGPGTRLLVL.

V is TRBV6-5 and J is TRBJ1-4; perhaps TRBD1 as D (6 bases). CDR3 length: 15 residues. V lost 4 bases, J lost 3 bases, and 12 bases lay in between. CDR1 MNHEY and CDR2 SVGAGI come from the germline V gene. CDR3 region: CASSLQGAANEKLFF. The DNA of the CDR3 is TGTGCCAGCAGTTTACAGGGTGCTGCTAATGAAAAACTGTTTTTT.

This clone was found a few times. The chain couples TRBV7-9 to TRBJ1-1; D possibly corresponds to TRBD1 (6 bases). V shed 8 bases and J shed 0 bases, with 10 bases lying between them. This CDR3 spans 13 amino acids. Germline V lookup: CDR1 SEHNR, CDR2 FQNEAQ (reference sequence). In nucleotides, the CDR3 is TGTGCCAGCCCGGACAGACTGAACACTGAAGCTTTCTTT. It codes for CASPDRLNTEAFF.

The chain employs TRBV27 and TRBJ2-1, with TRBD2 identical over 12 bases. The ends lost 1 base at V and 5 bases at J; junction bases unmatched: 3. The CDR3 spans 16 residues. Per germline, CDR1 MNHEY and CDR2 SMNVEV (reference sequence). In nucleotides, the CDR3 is TGTGCCAGCAGTTTATGGACTAGCGGGGTCAACAATGAGCAGTTCTTC. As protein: CASSLWTSGVNNEQFF.

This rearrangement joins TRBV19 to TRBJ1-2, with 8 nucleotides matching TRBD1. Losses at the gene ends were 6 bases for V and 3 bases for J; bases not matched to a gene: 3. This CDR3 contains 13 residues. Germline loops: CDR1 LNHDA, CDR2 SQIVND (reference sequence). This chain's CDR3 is CASRLTGDYGYTF. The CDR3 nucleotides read TGTGCCAGTAGGCTGACAGGGGACTATGGCTACACCTTC.

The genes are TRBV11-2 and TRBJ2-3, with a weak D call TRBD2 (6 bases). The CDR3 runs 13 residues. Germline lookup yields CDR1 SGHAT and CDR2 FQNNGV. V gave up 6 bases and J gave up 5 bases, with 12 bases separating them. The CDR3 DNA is TGTGCCAGCAGGCAGGGACTCCAAGATACGCAGTATTTT. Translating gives CASRQGLQDTQYF. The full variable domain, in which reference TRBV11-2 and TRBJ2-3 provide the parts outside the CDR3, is EAGVAQSPRYKIIEKRQSVAFWCNPISGHATLYWYQQILGQGPKLLIQFQNNGVVDDSQLPKDRFSAERLKGVDSTLKIQPAKLEDSAVYLCASRQGLQDTQYFGPGTRLTVL.

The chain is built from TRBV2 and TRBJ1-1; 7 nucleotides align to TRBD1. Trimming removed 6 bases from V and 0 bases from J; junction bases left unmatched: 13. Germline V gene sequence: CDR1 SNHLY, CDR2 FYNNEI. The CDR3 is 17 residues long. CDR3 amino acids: CASRVRDSGWMNTEAFF. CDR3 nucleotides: TGTGCCAGCAGAGTTCGGGACAGCGGATGGATGAACACTGAAGCTTTCTTT.

Written as DNA, the CDR3 is TGTGCCAGCAGTGAGAGGGCATCAGGTGAAGCTTTCTTT. It specifies CASSERASGEAFF. This sequence joins TRBV2 and TRBJ1-1; D unclear. CDR1 is SNHLY and CDR2 is FYNNEI in the germline V gene. CDR3 length: 13 residues. V gave up 3 bases and J gave up 7 bases, with 12 bases separating them.

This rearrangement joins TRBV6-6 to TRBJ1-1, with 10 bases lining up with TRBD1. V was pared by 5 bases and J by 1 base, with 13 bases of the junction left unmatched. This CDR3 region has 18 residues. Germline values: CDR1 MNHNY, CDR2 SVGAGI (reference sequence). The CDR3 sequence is CASSPGTGVLRRNTEAFF. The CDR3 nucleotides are TGTGCCAGCAGTCCCGGGACAGGGGTACTTCGGCGGAACACTGAAGCTTTCTTT.

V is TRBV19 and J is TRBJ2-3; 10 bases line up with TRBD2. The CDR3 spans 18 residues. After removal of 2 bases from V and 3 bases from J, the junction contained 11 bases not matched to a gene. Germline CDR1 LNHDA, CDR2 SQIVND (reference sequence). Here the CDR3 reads CASSIPSGSGLRTDTQYF. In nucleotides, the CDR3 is TGTGCCAGTAGTATACCTAGCGGGAGCGGTTTAAGGACAGATACGCAGTATTTT.

CDR3 nucleotide sequence: TGTGCCAGCAGCCAAGAGTGGAGGACAGGGGATTTCTATGGCTACACCTTC. Translation: CASSQEWRTGDFYGYTF. The V and J genes are TRBV4-2 and TRBJ1-2, with 9 bases fitting TRBD1. Germline loops: CDR1 LGHNA, CDR2 YNFKEQ. J lost 4 bases, V lost 0 bases, and 9 bases had no gene match. The CDR3 totals 17 residues.

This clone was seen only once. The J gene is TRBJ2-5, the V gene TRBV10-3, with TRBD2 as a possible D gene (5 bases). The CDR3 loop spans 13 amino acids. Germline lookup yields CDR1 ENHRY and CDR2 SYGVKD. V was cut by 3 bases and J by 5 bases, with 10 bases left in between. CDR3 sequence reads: CAISEGLRETQYF. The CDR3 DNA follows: TGTGCCATCAGTGAAGGACTGAGGGAGACCCAGTACTTC.

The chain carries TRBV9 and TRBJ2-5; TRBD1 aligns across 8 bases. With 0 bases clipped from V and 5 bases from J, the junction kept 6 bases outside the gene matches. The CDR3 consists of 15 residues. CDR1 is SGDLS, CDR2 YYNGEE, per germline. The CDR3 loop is CASSVETGAMETQYF. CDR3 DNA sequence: TGTGCCAGCAGCGTAGAGACAGGGGCTATGGAGACCCAGTACTTC.

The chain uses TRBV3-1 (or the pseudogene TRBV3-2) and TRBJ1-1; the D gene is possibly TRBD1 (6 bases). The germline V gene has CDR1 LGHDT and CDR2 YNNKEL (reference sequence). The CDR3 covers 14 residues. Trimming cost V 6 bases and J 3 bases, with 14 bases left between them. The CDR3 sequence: CASSPWDTDTEAFF. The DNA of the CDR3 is TGTGCCAGCAGTCCCTGGGACACCGACACTGAAGCTTTCTTT.

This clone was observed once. The chain's CDR3 is CASNGWTSTDTQYF. The CDR3 region has the DNA TGTGCCAGCAACGGCTGGACTAGCACAGATACGCAGTATTTT. This chain joins TRBV6-5 and TRBJ2-3; a possible D gene is TRBD2 (5 bases). The germline V gene encodes CDR1 MNHEY and CDR2 SVGAGI. The V end lost 7 bases, the J end lost 0 bases, and 11 bases lay between the germline ends. The CDR3 runs 14 residues.

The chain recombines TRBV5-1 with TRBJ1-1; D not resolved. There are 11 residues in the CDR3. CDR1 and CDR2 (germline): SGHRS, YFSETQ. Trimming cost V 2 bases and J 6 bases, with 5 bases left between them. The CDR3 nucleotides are TGCGCCAGCAGCTTCGGGGCTGAAGCTTTCTTT. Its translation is CASSFGAEAFF.